One and the same sample provided the 27 T cell receptor beta chains below, sequenced in a study of blood T cells in healthy people across ages. A second PCR of 7 to 11 cycles used a sample-barcoded 5' primer and a J-beta primer mix. Using its own MiXCR run on the 5' RACE reads, TCRdb lists one record per CDR3 protein. This table holds about 800,000 distinct CDR3 sequences, roughly 60% found once. The sequenced sample was blood. The source of these receptors is a young man in good health.

The V gene is TRBV29-1, the J gene TRBJ1-1; D remains ambiguous. The CDR3 is 11 residues long. Trimming took 4 bases from V and 1 from J, leaving 4 bases between them. Germline V gene data show CDR1 as SQVTM and CDR2 as ANQGSEA. CDR3 nucleotides: TGCAGCGTTGTGGAGAACACTGAAGCTTTCTTT. It specifies CSVVENTEAFF. Looking up the rest from reference TRBV29-1 and TRBJ1-1 gives the full variable domain: SAVISQKPSRDICQRGTSLTIQCQVDSQVTMMFWYRQQPGQSLTLIATANQGSEATYESGFVIDKFPISRPNLTFSTLTVSNMSPEDSSIYLCSVVENTEAFFGQGTRLTVV.

The V and J genes are TRBV20-1 and TRBJ2-3, with 8 bases identical to TRBD1. The CDR3 covers 14 residues. Germline V gives CDR1 DFQATT, CDR2 SNEGSKA (reference sequence). Trimming removed 5 bases from V and 2 bases from J; junction bases left unmatched: 6. The CDR3 DNA follows: TGCAGTGCTCATACAGGGGGACCCACAGATACGCAGTATTTT. Translated: CSAHTGGPTDTQYF.

In nucleotides, the CDR3 is TGCGCCAGCAGCTTCTTGCTAGCGGGGTCCAATGAGCAGTTCTTC. This gives the protein CASSFLLAGSNEQFF. This chain uses TRBV5-1 with TRBJ2-1; TRBD2 matches 9 bases. The CDR3 is 15 amino acids. Germline V gene data show CDR1 as SGHRS and CDR2 as YFSETQ. V lost 2 bases, J lost 6 bases, and 6 bases stayed unmatched. The full variable domain, its missing parts supplied by reference TRBV5-1 and TRBJ2-1, is KAGVTQTPRYLIKTRGQQVTLSCSPISGHRSVSWYQQTPGQGLQFLFEYFSETQRNKGNFPGRFSGRQFSNSRSEMNVSTLELGDSALYLCASSFLLAGSNEQFFGPGTRLTVL.

This clonotype was recorded once. This sequence joins TRBV4-2 and TRBJ2-1; TRBD2 is a possible D gene (6 bases). The CDR3 has 16 amino acids. Germline CDR1 LGHNA, CDR2 YNFKEQ. Trimming took 2 bases from V and 0 from J, leaving 11 bases between them. As DNA, the CDR3 is TGTGCCAGCAGCCAATTTGTAGCGGACTCCTACAATGAGCAGTTCTTC. It specifies CASSQFVADSYNEQFF.

The rearrangement links TRBV13 to TRBJ2-5; no definite D call. The V gene's germline CDR1 is PRHDT and CDR2 FYEKMQ (reference sequence). This CDR3 spans 15 amino acids. V shed 6 bases and J shed 5 bases, with 19 bases lying between them. CDR3 nucleotides: TGTGCCAGCAGTTCCGGGCAAAGGGCCGAGGAGACCCAGTACTTC. Its translation: CASSSGQRAEETQYF.

The J gene is TRBJ2-5, the V gene TRBV29-1; TRBD2 matches 7 bases. The germline gives CDR1 SQVTM, CDR2 ANQGSEA. The V segment lost 7 bases and the J segment 4 bases; nucleotides outside the gene matches: 6. The CDR3 covers 12 residues. Here the CDR3 reads CSARGSPETQYF. CDR3 DNA: TGCAGCGCCCGCGGGAGTCCAGAGACCCAGTACTTC.

The CDR3 sequence: CSGGALYNEQFF. The CDR3 DNA is TGCAGCGGCGGGGCATTGTACAATGAGCAGTTCTTC. The rearrangement links TRBV29-1 to TRBJ2-1; D possibly corresponds to TRBD2 (6 bases). V lost 7 bases to trimming and J lost 4 bases, with 11 bases between them. Germline V gene data show CDR1 as SQVTM and CDR2 as ANQGSEA. CDR3 length equals 12 residues.

A word on this clonotype: Since a much larger clone is just one base distant, this may be a read error. The chain recombines TRBV20-1 with TRBJ2-1; D possibly corresponds to TRBD2 (6 bases). The germline V gene has CDR1 DFQATT and CDR2 SNEGSKA (reference sequence). This CDR3 comprises 14 residues. The V and J ends lost 7 bases and 4 bases respectively, with 17 bases between them. The CDR3 protein is CSVEPASAYNEQFF. CDR3 DNA sequence: TGCAGTGTCGAGCCTGCTAGCGCTTACAATGAGCAGTTCTTC.

The gene calls are TRBV6-1 and TRBJ1-5, with 8 bases identical to TRBD1. In germline, CDR1 is MNHNS, CDR2 SASEGT. The CDR3 sequence is 14 residues long. The V gene end was trimmed by 4 bases and the J gene end by 5 bases; junction bases not matched to a gene: 4. The CDR3 is CASSATGGDQPQHF. The CDR3 DNA reads as TGTGCCAGCAGTGCCACAGGGGGGGATCAGCCCCAGCATTTT.

DNA of the CDR3: TGTGCCAGCAGCTGGGGACAGGGGGATGGCTACACCTTC. Amino acid sequence: CASSWGQGDGYTF. This chain links TRBV7-6 with TRBJ1-2; 11 bases map to TRBD1. From germline, CDR1 is SGHVS and CDR2 FNYEAQ. Trimming removed 4 bases from V and 6 bases from J; junction bases left unmatched: 1. The CDR3 has 13 amino acids.

Only one count was recorded for this clonotype. The chain has TRBV27 and TRBJ2-4; tentative D call: TRBD2 (5 bases). Germline lookup yields CDR1 MNHEY and CDR2 SMNVEV (reference sequence). This CDR3 is 15 amino acids long. The ends were cut back, 5 bases at V and 8 bases at J, with 19 bases in the middle. CDR3 bases: TGTGCCAGCAGTCTAAGCGGCCCCCGGCATGACATTCAGTACTTC. Its protein is CASSLSGPRHDIQYF.

CDR3 bases: TGTGCCAGCAGCTTAGGCCCCGGGACTAGCGGGAGTGGTGAGCAGTTCTTC. Protein product: CASSLGPGTSGSGEQFF. The chain recombines TRBV7-2 with TRBJ2-1; 14 bases line up with TRBD2. Germline CDR1 is SGHTA and CDR2 is FQGNSA. J was trimmed by 9 bases and V by 1 base; bases with no gene match: 8. The CDR3 has 17 amino acids. Combining the CDR3 with reference TRBV7-2 and TRBJ2-1 gives the whole variable domain GAGVSQSPSNKVTEKGKDVELRCDPISGHTALYWYRQSLGQGLEFLIYFQGNSAPDKSGLPSDRFSAERTGGSVSTLTIQRTQQEDSAVYLCASSLGPGTSGSGEQFFGPGTRLTVL.

The sample holds many counts of this clonotype. The chain uses TRBV5-1 and TRBJ1-2; D gene ambiguous. The CDR3 totals 12 residues. The germline gives CDR1 SGHRS, CDR2 YFSETQ. The V end lost 0 bases, the J end lost 8 bases, and 8 bases lay between the germline ends. This chain's CDR3 is CASSLEGTGYTF. CDR3 coding DNA: TGCGCCAGCAGCTTGGAGGGAACGGGCTACACCTTC. Variable domain in full (rest from reference TRBV5-1 and TRBJ1-2): KAGVTQTPRYLIKTRGQQVTLSCSPISGHRSVSWYQQTPGQGLQFLFEYFSETQRNKGNFPGRFSGRQFSNSRSEMNVSTLELGDSALYLCASSLEGTGYTFGSGTRLTVV.

The chain has TRBV20-1 and TRBJ2-7; D not certain. Trimming took off 7 bases at V and 2 bases at J, with 12 bases between the two ends. Germline CDR1 reads DFQATT; CDR2 reads SNEGSKA (reference sequence). The CDR3 loop spans 12 amino acids. The CDR3 nucleotides are TGCAGTGTTGGACGAGAAACCTACGAGCAGTACTTC. Its protein is CSVGRETYEQYF.

This clonotype has just a few counts. The gene calls are TRBV20-1 and TRBJ2-7; 10 bases are shared with TRBD1. The CDR3 runs to 13 residues. Per germline, CDR1 DFQATT and CDR2 SNEGSKA (reference sequence). Trimming took 2 bases from V and 5 from J; bases not matched to a gene: 3. The DNA for the CDR3 is TGCAGTGCTAGATTGGACAGGGGGAACGAGCAGTACTTC. Amino acids: CSARLDRGNEQYF.

This rearrangement joins TRBV7-8 to TRBJ2-7, with TRBD2 matching 14 bases. The V and J ends lost 5 bases and 1 base, in that order; junction bases with no gene match: 7. The CDR3 runs 17 residues. Germline-derived CDR1 and CDR2 are SGHVS and FQNEAQ. The DNA of the CDR3 is TGTGCCAGCAGCCCGGGACTAGCGGGAGTAGGGTCCTACGAGCAGTACTTC. This gives the protein CASSPGLAGVGSYEQYF.

The gene calls are TRBV6-5 and TRBJ1-2; no clear D. The CDR3 is 12 amino acids. Between the trimmed V and J ends, which lost 3 bases and 7 bases, there was a span of 9 bases. CDR1 and CDR2 (germline): MNHEY, SVGAGI. CDR3 sequence: CASSYEGFGYTF. For the CDR3, the DNA is TGTGCCAGCAGTTATGAGGGCTTTGGCTACACCTTC.

The chain uses TRBV12-3 or TRBV12-4 and TRBJ2-1, with 7 bases lining up with TRBD2. V trimming: 6 bases; J trimming: 7 bases; junction bases outside the gene matches: 6. CDR3 size: 13 residues. The CDR3 coding sequence is TGTGCCAGCAGCACGAACGGGGGGAATGAGCAGTTCTTC. Translating gives CASSTNGGNEQFF.

The chain has TRBV6-2 or TRBV6-3 and TRBJ1-5; 7 nucleotides agree with TRBD1. This CDR3 is 15 amino acids long. V gave up 0 bases and J gave up 6 bases; unmatched junction bases: 5. The germline gives CDR1 MNHEY, CDR2 SVGEGT. CDR3 DNA sequence: TGTGCCAGCAGTTACTCGAGAGGGGGCAGTCAGCCCCAGCATTTT. The encoded protein is CASSYSRGGSQPQHF.

The chain joins TRBV7-9 to TRBJ2-1; D call uncertain. This CDR3 has 15 amino acids. Germline V CDR1 and CDR2: SEHNR, FQNEAQ (reference sequence). V was clipped by 3 bases and J by 0 bases, with 9 bases between them. CDR3 DNA: TGTGCCAGCAGCTTTTCAGTTGGCTCCTACAATGAGCAGTTCTTC. Translating gives CASSFSVGSYNEQFF.

The J gene is TRBJ1-2, the V gene TRBV20-1; TRBD1 might be the D (5 bases). This CDR3 is built from 13 residues. V was pared by 0 bases and J by 4 bases, with 9 bases between. The germline V gene encodes CDR1 DFQATT and CDR2 SNEGSKA (reference sequence). The CDR3 nucleotides read TGCAGTGCTAGAGATCAGGGTAGCTATGGCTACACCTTC. Residues: CSARDQGSYGYTF.

This sequence joins TRBV20-1 and TRBJ2-3, with D possibly TRBD2 on 6 matching bases. The V and J ends lost 3 bases and 2 bases respectively, with 18 bases between them. The germline V gene has CDR1 DFQATT and CDR2 SNEGSKA (reference sequence). The CDR3 extends over 16 amino acids. The chain's CDR3 is CSARGLGDSYTDTQYF. The CDR3 DNA is TGCAGTGCTAGGGGTCTAGGGGACTCATACACAGATACGCAGTATTTT.

This clonotype was counted ten times or more. This rearrangement joins TRBV7-2 to TRBJ2-1; D perhaps matches TRBD1 (5 bases). In germline, CDR1 is SGHTA, CDR2 FQGNSA. V was cut by 1 base and J by 9 bases, with 16 bases left in between. The CDR3 is 15 amino acids. The CDR3 reads CASSLEQGRWSEQFF. DNA of the CDR3: TGTGCCAGCAGCTTAGAGCAGGGAAGATGGAGTGAGCAGTTCTTC.

This chain joins TRBV6-6 and TRBJ1-2; 11 bases fit TRBD1. Looked up from germline, CDR1 is MNHNY and CDR2 is SVGAGI (reference sequence). CDR3 size: 14 residues. Trimming took 6 bases from V and 4 from J; bases not matched to a gene: 4. The CDR3 sequence: CASSTGTGGYGYTF. CDR3 DNA: TGTGCCAGCAGCACCGGGACAGGGGGCTATGGCTACACCTTC.

The chain employs TRBV20-1 and TRBJ1-1; the D gene is possibly TRBD1 (6 bases). V dropped 6 bases and J dropped 5 bases, with 16 bases sitting between them. Germline V gene data show CDR1 as DFQATT and CDR2 as SNEGSKA (reference sequence). The CDR3 totals 13 residues. CDR3 protein: CSAKQGVRTEAFF. The CDR3 DNA sequence: TGCAGTGCCAAACAGGGCGTAAGGACTGAAGCTTTCTTT.

The chain employs TRBV12-3 or TRBV12-4 and TRBJ2-3, with 11 bases identical to TRBD1. CDR3 length equals 15 residues. V lost 0 bases, J lost 4 bases, and 0 bases stayed unmatched. The CDR3 nucleotides are TGTGCCAGCAGTTTAGCGGGACAGGGGGCAGATACGCAGTATTTT. Translation gives CASSLAGQGADTQYF.

This clonotype occurred many times. V usage is TRBV27 and J usage is TRBJ2-7; D might be TRBD1 (6 bases). CDR3 length: 13 residues. Germline values: CDR1 MNHEY, CDR2 SMNVEV (reference sequence). The V end was cut by 6 bases, the J end by 4 bases, with 13 bases between. CDR3 sequence: CASSFGTSYEQYF. In DNA, the CDR3 is TGTGCCAGCAGCTTTGGGACAAGTTACGAGCAGTACTTC.